This note documents a single TCR beta chain sequence. What it binds is not known. This entry belongs to a study of TIL therapy for anti-PD-1-resistant metastatic lung cancer. Study information: Median patient age was approximately 58, ranging roughly 38-85 years.

V was clipped by 2 bases and J by 6 bases, with 11 bases between them. CDR1 is SGHRS, CDR2 YFSETQ, per germline. This CDR3 contains 14 residues. Overall study findings and caveats: The cohort had more treatment-naive, never-smoker and oncogene-addicted patients than typical.

Indicated time point: pre-treatment sample, taken before nivolumab and TIL therapy. Sequencing used immunoSEQ v3. Measured with immunoSEQ multiplex PCR; TCRdb has only the in-frame clones, and not every one. The sample holds about 36,000 clones, 70% to 75% seen once. This receptor was taken from a person aged 25-79 years with non-small cell lung cancer. J is TRBJ2-2 and V is TRBV5-1; D is perhaps TRBD1 or TRBD2 (6 bases each). Sequenced material: blood, taken at baseline. In DNA form, the CDR3 reads TGCGCCAGCAGCTTAAAGGGGGGTCCCGGGGAGCTGTTTTTT. Translating gives CASSLKGGPGELFF.